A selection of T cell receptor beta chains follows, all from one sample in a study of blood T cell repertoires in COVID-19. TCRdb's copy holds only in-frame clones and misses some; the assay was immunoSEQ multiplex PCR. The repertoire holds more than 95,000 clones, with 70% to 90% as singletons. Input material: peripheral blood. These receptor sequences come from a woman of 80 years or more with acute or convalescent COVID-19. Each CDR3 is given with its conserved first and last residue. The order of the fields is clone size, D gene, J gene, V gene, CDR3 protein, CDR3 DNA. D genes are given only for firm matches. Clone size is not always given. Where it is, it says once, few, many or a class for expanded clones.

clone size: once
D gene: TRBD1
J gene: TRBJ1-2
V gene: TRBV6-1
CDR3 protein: CASSEAGGNNYGYTF
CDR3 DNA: TGTGCCAGCAGTGAAGCAGGGGGCAATAACTATGGCTACACCTTC

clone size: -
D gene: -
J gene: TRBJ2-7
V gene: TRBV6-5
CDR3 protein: CASSQHYEQYF
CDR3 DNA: TGTGCCAGCAGTCAACATTACGAGCAGTACTTC

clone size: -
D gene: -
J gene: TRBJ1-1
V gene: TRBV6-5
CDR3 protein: CASGGGAGYTEAFF
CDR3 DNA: TGTGCCAGTGGAGGCGGGGCGGGGTACACTGAAGCTTTCTTT

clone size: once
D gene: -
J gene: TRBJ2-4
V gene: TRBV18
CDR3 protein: CASSPRENIQYF
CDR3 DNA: TGTGCCAGCTCACCACGGGAGAACATTCAGTACTTC

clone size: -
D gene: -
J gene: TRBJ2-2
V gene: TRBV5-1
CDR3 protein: CASSLGSRPANTGELFF
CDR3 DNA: TGCGCCAGCAGCTTGGGGTCCAGGCCTGCGAACACCGGGGAGCTGTTTTTT

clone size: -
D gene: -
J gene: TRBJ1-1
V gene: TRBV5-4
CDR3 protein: CASSLNSEAFF
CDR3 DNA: TGTGCCAGCAGCTTGAACAGTGAAGCTTTCTTT

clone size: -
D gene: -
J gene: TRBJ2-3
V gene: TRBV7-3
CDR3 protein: CASSFWGLPTDTQYF
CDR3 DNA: TGTGCCAGCAGCTTCTGGGGCCTCCCGACAGATACGCAGTATTTT

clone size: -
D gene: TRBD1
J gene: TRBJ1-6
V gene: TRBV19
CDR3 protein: CASSMVGGSSPLHF
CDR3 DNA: TGTGCCAGTAGTATGGTAGGGGGCAGTTCACCCCTCCACTTT

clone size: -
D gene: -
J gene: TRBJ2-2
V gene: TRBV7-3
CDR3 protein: CASSPRAGVSGELFF
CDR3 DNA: TGTGCCAGCAGCCCTCGAGCAGGGGTTTCCGGGGAGCTGTTTTTT

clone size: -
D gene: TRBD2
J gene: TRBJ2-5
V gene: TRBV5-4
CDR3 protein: CASSTERGDLRKTQYF
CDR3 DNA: TGTGCCAGCAGCACCGAGCGGGGGGACCTCAGGAAGACCCAGTACTTC

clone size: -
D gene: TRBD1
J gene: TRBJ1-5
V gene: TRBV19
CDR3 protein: CASTTGTGGWSNQPQHF
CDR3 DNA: TGTGCCAGTACCACGGGGACAGGGGGATGGAGCAATCAGCCCCAGCATTTT

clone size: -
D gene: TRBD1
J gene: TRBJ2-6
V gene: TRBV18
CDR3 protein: CASSPPTGAVSGANVLTF
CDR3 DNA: TGTGCCAGCTCACCACCAACAGGGGCGGTCTCTGGGGCCAACGTCCTGACTTTC

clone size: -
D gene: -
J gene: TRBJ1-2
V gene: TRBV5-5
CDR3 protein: CASSLGSRDYGYTF
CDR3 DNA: TGTGCCAGCAGCTTGGGATCCAGGGACTATGGCTACACCTTC

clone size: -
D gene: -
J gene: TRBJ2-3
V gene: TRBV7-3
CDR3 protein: CASSTKGWDTQYF
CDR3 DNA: TGTGCCAGCAGCACCAAGGGGTGGGATACGCAGTATTTT

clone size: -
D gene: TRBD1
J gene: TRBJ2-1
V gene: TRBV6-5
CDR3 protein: CASSLDRGRDEQFF
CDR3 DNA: TGTGCCAGCAGTTTGGACAGGGGGCGGGATGAGCAGTTCTTC

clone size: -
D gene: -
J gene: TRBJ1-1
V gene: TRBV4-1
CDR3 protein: CASSQAPRNRMNTEAFF
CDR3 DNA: TGCGCCAGCAGCCAAGCCCCCCGGAACAGAATGAACACTGAAGCTTTCTTT

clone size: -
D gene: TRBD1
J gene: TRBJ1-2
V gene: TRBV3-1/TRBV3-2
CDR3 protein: CASSQGQGMNYGYTF
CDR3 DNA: TGTGCCAGCAGCCAAGGACAGGGCATGAACTATGGCTACACCTTC

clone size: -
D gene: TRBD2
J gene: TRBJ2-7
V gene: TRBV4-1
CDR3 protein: CASSQDGRAYYEQYF
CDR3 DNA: TGCGCCAGCAGCCAAGACGGGAGGGCCTACTACGAGCAGTACTTC

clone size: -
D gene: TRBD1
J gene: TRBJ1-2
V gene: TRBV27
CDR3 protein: CASSSTGRYGYTF
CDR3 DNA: TGTGCCAGCAGTTCGACAGGGCGTTATGGCTACACCTTC

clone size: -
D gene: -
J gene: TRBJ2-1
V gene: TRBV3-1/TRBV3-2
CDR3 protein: CASRTSNEQFF
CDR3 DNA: TGTGCCAGCAGGACTAGCAATGAGCAGTTCTTC

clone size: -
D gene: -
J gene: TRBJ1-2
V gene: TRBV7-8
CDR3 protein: CASSSTGSRSPYGYTF
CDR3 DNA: TGTGCCAGCAGCTCAACCGGGTCGCGGAGCCCCTATGGCTACACCTTC

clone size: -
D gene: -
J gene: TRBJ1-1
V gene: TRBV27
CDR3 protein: CASRFSGHMNTEAFF
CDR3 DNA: TGTGCCAGCAGATTCTCAGGGCATATGAACACTGAAGCTTTCTTT

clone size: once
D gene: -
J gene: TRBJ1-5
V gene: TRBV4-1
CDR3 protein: CASSPTDSNQPQHF
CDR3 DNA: TGCGCCAGCAGCCCCACAGATAGCAATCAGCCCCAGCATTTT

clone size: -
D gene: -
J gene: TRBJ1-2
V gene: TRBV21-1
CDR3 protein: CASSVHRPRDYGYTF
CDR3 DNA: TGTGCCAGCAGCGTACACAGACCCAGGGACTATGGCTACACCTTC

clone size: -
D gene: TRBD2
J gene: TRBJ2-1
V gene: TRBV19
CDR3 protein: CASSIVSGGSSGEQFF
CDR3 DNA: TGTGCCAGTAGTATCGTGTCGGGGGGTAGTTCGGGTGAGCAGTTCTTC

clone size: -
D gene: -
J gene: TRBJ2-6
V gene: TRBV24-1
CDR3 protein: CATSSPGWDVLTF
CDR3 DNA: TGTGCCACCTCGAGTCCAGGGTGGGACGTCCTGACTTTC

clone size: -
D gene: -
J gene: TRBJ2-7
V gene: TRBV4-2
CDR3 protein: CASSQDRSSSDEQYF
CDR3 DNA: TGTGCCAGCAGCCAAGATAGGAGTAGTTCGGACGAGCAGTACTTC

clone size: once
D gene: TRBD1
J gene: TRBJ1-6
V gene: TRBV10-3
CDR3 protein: CAISPDRVNSPLHF
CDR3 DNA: TGTGCCATCAGCCCCGACAGGGTGAATTCACCCCTCCACTTT

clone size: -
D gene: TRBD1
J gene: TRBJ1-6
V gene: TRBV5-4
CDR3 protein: CASSLTSDRANSPLHF
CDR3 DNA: TGTGCCAGCAGCTTGACCAGCGACAGGGCAAATTCACCCCTCCACTTT

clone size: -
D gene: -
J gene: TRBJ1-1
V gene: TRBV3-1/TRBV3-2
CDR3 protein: CASSQYKNTEAFF
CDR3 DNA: TGTGCCAGCAGCCAATACAAGAACACTGAAGCTTTCTTT

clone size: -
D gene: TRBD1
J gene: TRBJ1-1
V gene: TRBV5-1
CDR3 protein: CASSLSSDRDTEAFF
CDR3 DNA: TGCGCCAGCAGCTTGTCCTCGGACAGGGACACTGAAGCTTTCTTT

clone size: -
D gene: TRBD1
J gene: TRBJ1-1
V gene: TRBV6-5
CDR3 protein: CASTQGATEAFF
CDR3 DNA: TGTGCCAGCACACAGGGGGCGACTGAAGCTTTCTTT

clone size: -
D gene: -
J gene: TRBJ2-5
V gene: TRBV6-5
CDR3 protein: CASTWGERQTQYF
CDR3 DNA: TGTGCCAGCACCTGGGGGGAGCGGCAGACCCAGTACTTC

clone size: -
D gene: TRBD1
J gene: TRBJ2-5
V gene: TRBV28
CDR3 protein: CASSLLVVDRVETQYF
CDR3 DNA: TGTGCCAGCAGTCTCCTGGTGGTCGACAGGGTCGAGACCCAGTACTTC

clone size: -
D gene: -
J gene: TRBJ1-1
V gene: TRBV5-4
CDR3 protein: CASSLGGQGSAEAFF
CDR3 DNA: TGTGCCAGCAGCTTGGGGGGGCAGGGATCGGCTGAAGCTTTCTTT

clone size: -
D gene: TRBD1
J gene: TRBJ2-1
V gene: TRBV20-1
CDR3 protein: CSASFADRDNEQFF
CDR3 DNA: TGCAGTGCTAGTTTTGCGGACAGGGACAATGAGCAGTTCTTC

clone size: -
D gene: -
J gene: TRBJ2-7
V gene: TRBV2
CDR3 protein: CASRPRQDTTSYEQYF
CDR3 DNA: TGTGCCAGCAGGCCCCGACAGGACACGACCTCCTACGAGCAGTACTTC

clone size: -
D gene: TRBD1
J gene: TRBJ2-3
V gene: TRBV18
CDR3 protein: CASSPTGGGKTDTQYF
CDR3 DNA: TGTGCCAGCTCACCGACAGGGGGCGGAAAAACAGATACGCAGTATTTT

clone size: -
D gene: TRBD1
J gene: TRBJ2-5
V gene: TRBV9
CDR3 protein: CASSVAGGYKETQYF
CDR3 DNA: TGTGCCAGCAGCGTCGCAGGGGGTTATAAAGAGACCCAGTACTTC

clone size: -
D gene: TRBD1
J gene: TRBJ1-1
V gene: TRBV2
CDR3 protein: CASSGSGQGAVRAFF
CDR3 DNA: TGTGCCAGCAGTGGTTCCGGACAGGGGGCCGTGAGAGCTTTCTTT

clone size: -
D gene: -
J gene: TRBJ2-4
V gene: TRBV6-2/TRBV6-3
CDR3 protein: CASSNPMRIIQYF
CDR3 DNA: TGTGCCAGCAGCAACCCTATGCGGATCATTCAGTACTTC

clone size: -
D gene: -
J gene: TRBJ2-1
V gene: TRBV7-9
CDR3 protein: CASSLDLSQFF
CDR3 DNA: TGTGCCAGCAGCTTAGATCTGTCGCAGTTCTTC

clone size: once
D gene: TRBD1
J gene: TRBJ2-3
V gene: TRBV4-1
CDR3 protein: CASSQDGTGADTQYF
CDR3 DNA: TGCGCCAGCAGCCAAGATGGGACAGGGGCAGATACGCAGTATTTT

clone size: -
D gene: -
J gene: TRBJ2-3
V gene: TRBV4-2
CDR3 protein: CASSQEGATLRTDTQYF
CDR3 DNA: TGTGCCAGCAGCCAAGAGGGGGCTACTCTAAGGACAGATACGCAGTATTTT

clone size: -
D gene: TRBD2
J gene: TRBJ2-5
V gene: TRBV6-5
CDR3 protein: CASSYSGTNRETQYF
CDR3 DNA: TGTGCCAGCAGTTACTCGGGGACTAATCGTGAGACCCAGTACTTC

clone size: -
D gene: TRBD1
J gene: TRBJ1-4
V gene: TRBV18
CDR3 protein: CASSPGTDNEKLFF
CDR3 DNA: TGTGCCAGCTCACCTGGGACAGATAATGAAAAACTGTTTTTT

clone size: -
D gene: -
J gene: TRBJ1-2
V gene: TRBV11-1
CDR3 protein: CASSLSPETGGYTF
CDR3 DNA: TGTGCCAGCAGCTTATCGCCAGAAACGGGTGGCTACACCTTC

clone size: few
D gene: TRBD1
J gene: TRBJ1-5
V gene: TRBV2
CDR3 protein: CASSRQGISNQPQHF
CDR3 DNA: TGTGCCAGCAGCCGACAGGGTATAAGCAATCAGCCCCAGCATTTT

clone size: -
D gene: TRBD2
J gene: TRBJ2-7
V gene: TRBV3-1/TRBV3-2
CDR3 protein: CASSQVLRDYGEQYF
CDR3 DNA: TGTGCCAGCAGCCAAGTCCTCCGGGACTATGGGGAGCAGTACTTC

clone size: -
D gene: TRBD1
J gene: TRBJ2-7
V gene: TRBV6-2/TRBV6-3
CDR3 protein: CASSYSSFTGVLRYEQYF
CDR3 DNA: TGTGCCAGCAGTTACTCTAGCTTCACAGGGGTCCTCCGCTACGAGCAGTACTTC

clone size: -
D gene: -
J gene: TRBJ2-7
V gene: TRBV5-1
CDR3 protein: CASSRSGGQVEQYF
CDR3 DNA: TGCGCCAGCAGCCGAAGCGGCGGGCAGGTCGAGCAGTACTTC

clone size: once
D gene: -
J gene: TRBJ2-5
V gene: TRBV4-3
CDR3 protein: CASSQAVGRGEETQYF
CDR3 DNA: TGCGCCAGCAGCCAAGCGGTGGGGCGAGGCGAAGAGACCCAGTACTTC

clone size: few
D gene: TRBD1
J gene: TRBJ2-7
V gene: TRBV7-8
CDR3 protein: CASSLDLGQGGEQYF
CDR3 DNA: TGTGCCAGCAGCTTAGATTTGGGACAGGGAGGCGAGCAGTACTTC

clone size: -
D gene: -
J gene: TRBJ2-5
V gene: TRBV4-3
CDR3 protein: CASSQEGRDTETQYF
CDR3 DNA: TGCGCCAGCAGCCAAGAGGGGAGGGACACTGAGACCCAGTACTTC

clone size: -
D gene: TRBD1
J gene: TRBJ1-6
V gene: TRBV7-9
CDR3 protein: CASSSHTGGSYNSPLHF
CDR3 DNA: TGTGCCAGCAGCTCCCATACAGGGGGCTCCTATAATTCACCCCTCCACTTT